Following are 10 T cell receptor beta chains from one sample sequenced in a study of shared clonotypes between healthy human individuals. Profiling relied on immunoSEQ multiplex PCR, and the TCRdb table lists in-frame clones only, not all of them. This sample has 950,000 to 1,100,000 clones, with about 76% found just once. The sample consisted of memory CD4+ T cells sorted from blood. As to subset: CD45RA-negative fraction. These TCRs come from a man aged 18 to 30 in good health.

The rearrangement joins TRBV15 to TRBJ2-1; D is undetermined. Trimming cost V 0 bases and J 0 bases, with 12 bases left between them. The V gene's germline CDR1 is LNHNV and CDR2 YYDKDF (reference sequence). This CDR3 contains 17 residues. DNA for the CDR3: TGTGCCACCAGCAGAGATCCTCCGTCTGGCTCCTACAATGAGCAGTTCTTC. It is translated as CATSRDPPSGSYNEQFF.

The chain uses TRBV30 and TRBJ2-7, with D possibly matching TRBD2 (5 bases). CDR3 length: 15 residues. CDR1 and CDR2 from the germline V gene are GTSNPN and SVGIG (reference sequence). V dropped 4 bases and J dropped 2 bases, with 18 bases sitting between them. DNA for the CDR3: TGTGCCTGGAAGGCCCCCCGGAGAGGGACCTACGAGCAGTACTTC. This gives the protein CAWKAPRRGTYEQYF.

Regarding this clone: Other DNA sequences in this specimen translate into the identical CDR3. The chain couples TRBV30 to TRBJ2-5; 7 bases map to TRBD1. CDR1 is GTSNPN, CDR2 SVGIG, per germline (reference sequence). The CDR3 has 13 residues. V was clipped by 4 bases and J by 2 bases; unmatched bases: 4. The CDR3 DNA reads as TGTGCCTGGAACAGGGGCTATCAAGAGACCCAGTACTTC. Amino acid sequence: CAWNRGYQETQYF. Filled out from reference TRBV30 and TRBJ2-5, the complete variable domain reads SQTIHQWPATLVQPVGSPLSLECTVEGTSNPNLYWYRQAAGRGLQLLFYSVGIGQISSEVPQNLSASRPQDRQFILSSKKLLLSDSGFYLCAWNRGYQETQYFGPGTRLLVL.

The V and J genes are TRBV9 and TRBJ2-7; 7 bases are shared with TRBD1. V trimming: 4 bases; J trimming: 2 bases; junction bases outside the gene matches: 6. CDR3 length: 14 amino acids. The germline CDR1 and CDR2 sequences are SGDLS and YYNGEE. The CDR3 sequence is CASSPQTGTYEQYF. The CDR3 DNA reads TGTGCCAGCAGCCCTCAGACAGGGACCTACGAGCAGTACTTC.

The chain recombines TRBV7-3 with TRBJ1-1, with D perhaps matching TRBD1 (6 bases). Looked up from germline, CDR1 is SGHTA and CDR2 is FQGTGA. The CDR3 consists of 14 residues. Trimming removed 2 bases at V and 4 bases at J, with 11 bases between. CDR3 amino acids: CASSLQGTTTEAFF. In DNA form, the CDR3 reads TGTGCCAGCAGCTTACAGGGGACGACCACTGAAGCTTTCTTT.

For this clone: Within the sample, other DNA sequences also encode this same CDR3. V usage is TRBV9 and J usage is TRBJ2-2, with 10 bases identical to TRBD2. J gave up 5 bases and V 0 bases, and 4 bases lay outside the gene matches. CDR1 and CDR2 from the germline V gene are SGDLS and YYNGEE. The CDR3 extends over 16 amino acids. The DNA of the CDR3 is TGTGCCAGCAGCGTAGGTCCTAGCGGGAGAACCGGGGAGCTGTTTTTT. It translates to CASSVGPSGRTGELFF.

The chain couples TRBV4-1 to TRBJ1-2; the D is unclear. Germline assignment: CDR1 MGHRA and CDR2 YSYEKL. The CDR3 runs 17 residues. Trimming pared 1 base from V and 3 bases from J, leaving 18 bases between. Written as DNA, the CDR3 is TGCGCCAGCAGCCAAGGTAACGGCTACAGATCGGACTATGGCTACACCTTC. It encodes CASSQGNGYRSDYGYTF.

The chain combines TRBV28 with TRBJ1-2, with 9 bases identical to TRBD1. V shed 4 bases, J shed 4 bases, and the junction held 4 bases outside the gene matches. This CDR3 is built from 14 residues. The germline V gene encodes CDR1 MDHEN and CDR2 SYDVKM. The CDR3 sequence: CASSSGTGLYGYTF. In nucleotides, the CDR3 is TGTGCCAGCAGTTCCGGGACAGGGCTCTATGGCTACACCTTC.

The table lists this clone with many counts. The V gene is TRBV2, the J gene TRBJ1-3; D gene ambiguous. V gave up 5 bases and J gave up 1 base, with 9 bases separating them. The CDR3 spans 14 residues. CDR1 and CDR2 from the germline V gene are SNHLY and FYNNEI. The CDR3 protein is CASSFQQSGNTIYF. In DNA, the CDR3 is TGTGCCAGCAGTTTTCAGCAGTCTGGAAACACCATATATTTT.

This chain uses TRBV15 with TRBJ1-3; D is undetermined. The V end lost 1 base, the J end lost 8 bases, and 9 bases lay between the germline ends. This CDR3 has 13 residues. The germline V gene has CDR1 LNHNV and CDR2 YYDKDF (reference sequence). The CDR3 sequence is CATSRARGDTIYF. The CDR3 DNA reads TGTGCCACCAGCAGAGCCCGGGGAGACACCATATATTTT.